This section outlines one T cell receptor beta chain sequence together with its context. The protocol was immunoSEQ multiplex PCR, while the TCRdb copy is restricted to in-frame clones and leaves out a portion. In the table there are more than 150,000 clones, around 83% of which are singletons. These data come from a study of blood T cell repertoires in COVID-19. Germline V lookup: CDR1 MNHNS, CDR2 SASEGT. This CDR3 has 14 residues. V was clipped by 0 bases and J by 4 bases, with 10 bases between them. The chain couples TRBV6-1 to TRBJ2-7; no definite D call. Sequenced: peripheral blood. This receptor was taken from a woman in her 50s with acute or convalescent COVID-19. The CDR3 here is CASSEARWAYEQYF. DNA of the CDR3: TGTGCCAGCAGTGAAGCCAGATGGGCGTACGAGCAGTACTTC.